This TCR beta chain derives from a study of blood T cell repertoires in COVID-19. Whole-study context: The United States, Italy and Spain supplied acute and convalescent COVID-19 samples. The cDNA or gDNA used as material had been derived from T cells, B-cell-depleted T cells, or PBMCs.

The ends were cut back, 6 bases at V and 10 bases at J, with 16 bases in the middle. CDR1 is KGHSH, CDR2 LQKENI, per germline. The CDR3 is 13 amino acids. Original methodology: Estimates of nucleated cell counts were drawn from the amplification of reference gene primers. Sequencing was performed with immunoSEQ multiplex PCR; in TCRdb, only in-frame clones are kept and a portion is missing. The DNA gave D and trimming, while V, J and clone size come from that table. The sample lists over 400,000 clones, roughly 88% occurring once. Sequencing input: peripheral blood. This chain joins TRBV18 and TRBJ2-1; D is possibly TRBD2 (5 bases). This sequence was found in a human donor in a cohort sampled during active COVID-19. In DNA form, the CDR3 reads TGTGCCAGCTCGCCCGGGGTTGCAGGCGAGCAGTTCTTC. It encodes CASSPGVAGEQFF. Full variable domain (remainder filled in from reference TRBV18 and TRBJ2-1): NAGVMQNPRHLVRRRGQEARLRCSPMKGHSHVYWYRQLPEEGLKFMVYLQKENIIDESGMPKERFSAEFPKEGPSILRIQQVVRGDSAAYFCASSPGVAGEQFFGPGTRLTVL.